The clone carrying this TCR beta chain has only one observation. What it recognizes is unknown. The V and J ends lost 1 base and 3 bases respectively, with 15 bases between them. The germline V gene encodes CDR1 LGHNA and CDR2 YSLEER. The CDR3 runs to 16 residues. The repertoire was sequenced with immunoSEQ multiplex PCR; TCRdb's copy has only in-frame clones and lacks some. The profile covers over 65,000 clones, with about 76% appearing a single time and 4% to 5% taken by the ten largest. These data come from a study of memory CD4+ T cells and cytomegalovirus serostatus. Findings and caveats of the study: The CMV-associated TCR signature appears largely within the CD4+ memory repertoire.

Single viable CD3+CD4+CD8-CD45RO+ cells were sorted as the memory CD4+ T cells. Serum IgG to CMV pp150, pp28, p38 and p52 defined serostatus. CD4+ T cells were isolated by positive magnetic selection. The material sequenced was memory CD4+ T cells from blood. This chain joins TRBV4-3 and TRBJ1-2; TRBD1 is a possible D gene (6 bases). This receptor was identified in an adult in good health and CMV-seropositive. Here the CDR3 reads CASSQVVGGADYGYTF. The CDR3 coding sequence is TGCGCCAGCAGCCAAGTTGTGGGGGGCGCAGACTATGGCTACACCTTC.